This T cell receptor (beta chain) was documented in a study of somatic mutations in cytotoxic T cells in rheumatoid arthritis. Overall study context: Patient blood, approximately 32 ml in EDTA, was obtained immediately after diagnosis and prior to the start of any treatment. Flow cytometric sorting isolated some V beta antibody-stained T-cell populations at nearly 100% purity, and among them were V beta1+ cells that underwent TCRB sequencing. Study outcomes and limitations: TRBV07 appeared slightly underrepresented in the rheumatoid arthritis patients. That finding was not adjusted to account for multiple comparisons.

The study pulled out CD4+ and CD8+ cells with positive magnetic bead selection and then checked their purity by flow cytometry. The CDR3 spans 15 residues. The germline V and J ends were trimmed by 0 bases and 3 bases, with 11 bases remaining between them. Germline CDR1 reads SEHNR; CDR2 reads FQNEAQ (reference sequence). About this clone itself: Its antigen is currently unknown.

Some clones are missing from TCRdb's copy, which holds only in-frame ones; the method was immunoSEQ multiplex PCR. The table has around 16,000 clones, 75% to 80% seen once. Input material: CD8+ T cells sorted from blood. This rearrangement joins TRBV7-9 to TRBJ1-2; D might be TRBD1 (5 bases). This clonotype was sampled from an adult with rheumatoid arthritis. In DNA, the CDR3 is TGTGCCAGCAGCTTAGCAGGGGACCTATACTATGGCTACACCTTC. Protein sequence: CASSLAGDLYYGYTF.